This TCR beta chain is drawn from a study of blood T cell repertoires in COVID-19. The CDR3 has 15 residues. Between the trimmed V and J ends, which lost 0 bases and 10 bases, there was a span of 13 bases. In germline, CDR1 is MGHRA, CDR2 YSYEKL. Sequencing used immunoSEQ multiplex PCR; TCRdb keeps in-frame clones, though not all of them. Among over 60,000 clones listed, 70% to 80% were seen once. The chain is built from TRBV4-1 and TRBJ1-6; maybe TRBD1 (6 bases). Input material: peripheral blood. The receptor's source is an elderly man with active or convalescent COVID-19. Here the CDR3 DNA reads TGCGCCAGCAGCCAAGATGGGGGCGCTGGGTCACCCCTCCACTTT. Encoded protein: CASSQDGGAGSPLHF.